What follows are 14 T cell receptor beta chains derived from one specimen sequenced in a study of blood T cell repertoires in COVID-19. This table comes from immunoSEQ multiplex PCR, and its TCRdb copy is limited to in-frame clones, with some not included. This table has under 250,000 clones, 60% to 85% appearing once. Sequencing was carried out using peripheral blood. The receptors come from a woman aged 70-85 years with acute or convalescent COVID-19.

This clone has only one observation. This sample includes further DNA sequences coding for the same CDR3. The CDR3 region has the DNA TGTGCCAGCAGTTACTCTCTAGCGGGGGGGTACGAGCAGTACTTC. Protein sequence: CASSYSLAGGYEQYF. The chain uses TRBV6-5 and TRBJ2-7; the match to TRBD2 covers 12 bases. The CDR3 runs to 15 residues. The V segment lost 0 bases and the J segment 4 bases; nucleotides outside the gene matches: 1. In germline, CDR1 is MNHEY, CDR2 SVGAGI.

This chain links TRBV9 with TRBJ1-3; a possible D gene is TRBD1 (5 bases). Germline CDR1 is SGDLS and CDR2 is YYNGEE. Trimming took off 3 bases at V and 1 base at J, with 11 bases between the two ends. The CDR3 has 15 residues. CDR3 DNA: TGTGCCAGCAGCGCGACCGGGACTTCTGGAAACACCATATATTTT. Translation gives CASSATGTSGNTIYF.

The rearrangement joins TRBV4-1 to TRBJ2-7, with TRBD1 matching 9 bases. The CDR3 is made up of 16 amino acids. From germline, CDR1 is MGHRA and CDR2 YSYEKL. Losses at the gene ends were 0 bases for V and 6 bases for J; bases not matched to a gene: 9. The CDR3 region has the DNA TGCGCCAGCAGCCAAGATTACGGGACAGGGTTCTCCGAGCAGTACTTC. Translation gives CASSQDYGTGFSEQYF.

This clone was observed a few times. The gene calls are TRBV14 and TRBJ1-1; D is perhaps TRBD1 (5 bases). The germline gives CDR1 SGHDN, CDR2 FVKESK. This CDR3 contains 13 residues. V was trimmed by 1 base and J by 6 bases, leaving 9 bases between them. The CDR3 loop reads CASSQVQGSEAFF. The CDR3 DNA reads TGTGCCAGCAGCCAAGTGCAGGGTTCTGAAGCTTTCTTT. Filled out from reference TRBV14 and TRBJ1-1, the complete variable domain reads EAGVTQFPSHSVIEKGQTVTLRCDPISGHDNLYWYRRVMGKEIKFLLHFVKESKQDESGMPNNRFLAERTGGTYSTLKVQPAELEDSGVYFCASSQVQGSEAFFGQGTRLTVV.

The chain joins TRBV12-3 or TRBV12-4 to TRBJ2-3, with no clear D. The CDR3 is made up of 13 amino acids. Trimming stripped 6 bases from V and 0 bases from J, with 7 bases between. The CDR3: CASRETSTDTQYF. Here the CDR3 DNA reads TGTGCCAGCAGGGAGACTAGCACAGATACGCAGTATTTT.

The table lists this clone with a count of one. V and J are TRBV28 and TRBJ2-7; 14 nucleotides agree with TRBD2. The CDR3 loop spans 15 amino acids. Germline CDR1 MDHEN, CDR2 SYDVKM. Unmatched junction bases numbered 3, after V lost 4 bases and J lost 4 bases. This CDR3 is CASSYGLAGGYEQYF. The DNA for the CDR3 is TGTGCCAGCAGTTACGGACTAGCGGGGGGTTACGAGCAGTACTTC.

The V gene is TRBV5-1, the J gene TRBJ1-6; TRBD1 aligns across 8 bases. This CDR3 comprises 14 residues. V gave up 3 bases and J gave up 11 bases; unmatched junction bases: 7. Germline CDR1 is SGHRS and CDR2 is YFSETQ. CDR3 protein: CASSSGQGMTPLHF. The CDR3 DNA reads as TGCGCCAGCAGCTCCGGACAGGGTATGACACCCCTCCACTTT. The full variable domain, its missing parts supplied by reference TRBV5-1 and TRBJ1-6, is KAGVTQTPRYLIKTRGQQVTLSCSPISGHRSVSWYQQTPGQGLQFLFEYFSETQRNKGNFPGRFSGRQFSNSRSEMNVSTLELGDSALYLCASSSGQGMTPLHFGNGTRLTVT.

V is TRBV25-1 and J is TRBJ2-7; a weak D match, TRBD1 (5 bases). The CDR3 spans 16 residues. Germline V gene lookup returns CDR1 MGHDK and CDR2 SYGVNS. The germline V and J ends were trimmed by 8 bases and 7 bases, with 27 bases remaining between them. In nucleotides, the CDR3 is TGTGCCAGCCCCCCCCCGACGGGTCCAGGGATTGGAGAGCAGTACGTC. Translation gives CASPPPTGPGIGEQYV.

The rearrangement links TRBV4-2 to TRBJ1-4; D possibly corresponds to TRBD1 (5 bases). The CDR3 runs 14 residues. V dropped 0 bases and J dropped 8 bases, with 10 bases sitting between them. In germline, CDR1 is LGHNA, CDR2 YNFKEQ. The CDR3 region has the DNA TGTGCCAGCAGCCAAGAACGGGGGGGGGAAAAACTGTTTTTT. Residues: CASSQERGGEKLFF.

The rearrangement joins TRBV18 to TRBJ1-4; unclear D gene. The CDR3 totals 14 residues. Trimming took 3 bases from V and 1 from J, leaving 6 bases between them. The germline V gene encodes CDR1 KGHSH and CDR2 LQKENI. The CDR3 DNA reads TGTGCCAGCTCACCGCAGGAAACTAATGAAAAACTGTTTTTT. It translates to CASSPQETNEKLFF.

The chain recombines TRBV25-1 with TRBJ2-6, with 10 bases identical to TRBD1. V shed 5 bases and J 0 bases; nucleotides not matched to a gene: 4. Germline CDR1 MGHDK, CDR2 SYGVNS. The CDR3 length is 17 residues. CDR3: CASSSGTGVSGANVLTF. CDR3 DNA sequence: TGTGCCAGCAGTTCCGGGACAGGGGTCTCTGGGGCCAACGTCCTGACTTTC.

The V gene is TRBV19, the J gene TRBJ2-1, with a possible D match to TRBD1 (6 bases). Germline CDR1 is LNHDA and CDR2 is SQIVND (reference sequence). The V and J ends lost 5 bases and 3 bases respectively, with 17 bases between them. This CDR3 has 16 residues. As DNA, the CDR3 is TGTGCCAGTAGTCTTACGCAGGGGCCCTTCTACAATGAGCAGTTCTTC. Its protein product is CASSLTQGPFYNEQFF.

V gene TRBV24-1 combines with J gene TRBJ2-3, with TRBD2 matching 10 bases. The CDR3 has 15 residues. CDR1 and CDR2 from the germline V gene are KGHDR and SFDVKD. J was trimmed by 5 bases and V by 4 bases; bases with no gene match: 5. CDR3 amino acids: CATSDQRGGVDTQYF. CDR3 sequence (DNA): TGTGCCACCAGTGACCAGCGGGGGGGCGTAGATACGCAGTATTTT.

The J gene is TRBJ2-5, the V gene TRBV18, with 11 bases aligning to TRBD1. V gave up 6 bases and J gave up 9 bases; unmatched junction bases: 12. Germline V gene lookup returns CDR1 KGHSH and CDR2 LQKENI. The CDR3 contains 15 residues. CDR3 sequence reads: CASSNSGTGGNAQYF. CDR3 in DNA: TGTGCCAGCTCTAATTCCGGGACAGGGGGAAATGCCCAGTACTTC.